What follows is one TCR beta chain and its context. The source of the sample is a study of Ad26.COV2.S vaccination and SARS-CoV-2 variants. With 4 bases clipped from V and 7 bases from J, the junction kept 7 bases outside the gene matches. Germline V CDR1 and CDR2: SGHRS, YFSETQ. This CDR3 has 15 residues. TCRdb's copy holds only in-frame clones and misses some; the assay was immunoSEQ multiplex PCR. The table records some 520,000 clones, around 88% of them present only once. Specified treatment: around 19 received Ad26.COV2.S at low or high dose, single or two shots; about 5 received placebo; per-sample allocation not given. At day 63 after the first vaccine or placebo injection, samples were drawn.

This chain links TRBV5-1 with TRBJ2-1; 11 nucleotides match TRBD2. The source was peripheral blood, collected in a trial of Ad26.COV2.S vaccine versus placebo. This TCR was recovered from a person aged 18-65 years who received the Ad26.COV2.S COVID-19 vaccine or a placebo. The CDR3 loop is CASSLGTSGTNEQFF. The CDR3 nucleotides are TGCGCCAGCAGCCTCGGGACTAGCGGCACGAATGAGCAGTTCTTC. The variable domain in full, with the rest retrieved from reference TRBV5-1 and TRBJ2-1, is KAGVTQTPRYLIKTRGQQVTLSCSPISGHRSVSWYQQTPGQGLQFLFEYFSETQRNKGNFPGRFSGRQFSNSRSEMNVSTLELGDSALYLCASSLGTSGTNEQFFGPGTRLTVL.